This T cell receptor (beta chain) came from a study of blood T cell repertoires in COVID-19 (dated by TCRdb to the early 2020s). For the wider study: The collaborator samples originated in the United States, Italy and Spain and spanned the acute and convalescent phases of COVID-19. The repertoires were released in a freely available public database intended as a resource for research on the immune response to SARS-CoV-2. Where HLA class I and class II types were available, the types were taken from metadata supplied by the sample provider, not from assay-based typing. Samples came from the ongoing ImmuneRACE study (first 160 participants) plus 1,254 subjects from 6 global collaborators. The material from the prospective study consisted of cDNA or gDNA derived from T cells, B-cell-depleted T cells, or PBMCs. Deeply sampled blood TCRbeta repertoires from subjects exposed to, actively infected with, or recovered from COVID-19 were included in the dataset. A de-identified subject ID, COVID-19 status, age in years and sex were almost always included in the sample metadata.

The collaborating institutions used their own protocols to collect whole blood in K2EDTA tubes. For TCRbeta analysis, collaborators shipped samples in one of three forms: frozen whole blood, isolated PBMCs, or DNA extracted from either of those sample types. The study at large found these results: Clinical and demographic metadata were provided uncurated, with the amount varying by source and participant.

The V end loses 4 bases and the J end loses 3 bases, and a stretch of 18 bases separates them. The CDR1 and CDR2 encoded by the germline V gene are KGHSH and LQKENI. The CDR3 runs 16 amino acids, cysteine and phenylalanine included. Only the CDR3 DNA stays, 48 bases, in frame from base 1. Comment on this clone: The antigen it recognizes is unknown. No base qualities exist here, and no much larger clone lies one base off it.

The immunoSEQ Assay, a bias-controlled multiplex PCR, was used to amplify TCRbeta CDR3 regions from genomic DNA. In the paper's pipeline: Nucleated cell counts per sample were estimated from amplification of reference gene primers within the assay. Sequence reads were collapsed and filtered to measure the absolute abundance of every unique TCRbeta CDR3 rearrangement. For each sample, productive Simpson clonality was calculated as the square root of Simpson's diversity index across productive rearrangements. TCRdb re-hosts the immuneACCESS table, in-frame sequences only. Its copies lack some clones; in the studies checked, an unresolved V gene accounts for under half of them, and the cause for the rest is not known. Clonal size and the V and J genes are those of that table, whereas D and trimming came from the DNA. The sample contains fewer than 80,000 clones, around 89% of them found a single time. The top ten constitute about 21% of the sample.

Rearrangement joined TRBV18 to TRBJ1-1; a weak D assignment points to TRBD1 (5 bases agree). This sequence was found in a human donor in a cohort sampled during active COVID-19. The sequenced sample consisted of peripheral blood. The DNA reads TGTGCCAGCTCACTTCAAACCCTCGGAGGGGACACTGAAGCTTTCTTT. It is translated as CASSLQTLGGDTEAFF. Joined to the reference TRBV18 and TRBJ1-1 proteins, this CDR3 gives the full variable domain: NAGVMQNPRHLVRRRGQEARLRCSPMKGHSHVYWYRQLPEEGLKFMVYLQKENIIDESGMPKERFSAEFPKEGPSILRIQQVVRGDSAAYFCASSLQTLGGDTEAFFGQGTRLTVV.